These 10 T cell receptor beta chains share one sample of origin, sequenced in a study of blood T cell repertoires in COVID-19. Repertoires were generated with immunoSEQ multiplex PCR, while TCRdb's copy carries only in-frame clones and drops some. Found here are roughly 43,000 clones, approximately 90% of them singletons; the top ten hold roughly 15%. Sequencing used peripheral blood. Every receptor here comes from a man in his sixties with active COVID-19.

The chain is built from TRBV30 and TRBJ1-1; 7 positions match TRBD1. This CDR3 region has 13 residues. J lost 10 bases, V lost 1 base, and 9 bases had no gene match. Germline V lookup: CDR1 GTSNPN, CDR2 SVGIG (reference sequence). The chain's CDR3 is CAWSGNRGRRAFF. The CDR3, as DNA: TGTGCCTGGAGTGGAAACAGGGGACGGCGAGCTTTCTTT.

The chain combines TRBV11-3 with TRBJ2-7; no definite D call. From germline, CDR1 is SGHNT and CDR2 YENEEA. This CDR3 is built from 12 residues. Trimming stripped 6 bases from V and 0 bases from J, with 6 bases between. CDR3 protein: CASRVSSYEQYF. CDR3 DNA sequence: TGTGCCAGCAGAGTTAGCTCCTACGAGCAGTACTTC.

The chain recombines TRBV28 with TRBJ1-1, with TRBD1 identical over 10 bases. After removal of 6 bases from V and 4 bases from J, the junction contained 5 bases not matched to a gene. Germline assignment: CDR1 MDHEN and CDR2 SYDVKM. The length of the CDR3 is 14 residues. In nucleotides, the CDR3 is TGTGCCAGCAGCCCCGACAGGGGGCTCACTGAAGCTTTCTTT. As protein: CASSPDRGLTEAFF.

This sequence joins TRBV5-8 and TRBJ1-2, with TRBD1 identical over 7 bases. V shed 0 bases, J shed 8 bases, and the junction held 4 bases outside the gene matches. The CDR3 is made up of 13 amino acids. The V gene's germline CDR1 is SGHTS and CDR2 YDEGEE. CDR3 nucleotide sequence: TGTGCCAGCAGCTTGGGCAGACAGGGAGGCTACACCTTC. Translating gives CASSLGRQGGYTF.

Here the CDR3 reads CASSLERGGPDTQYF. The CDR3 nucleotides are TGCGCCAGCAGCTTGGAACGGGGGGGCCCAGATACGCAGTATTTT. This chain connects TRBV5-1 to TRBJ2-3; TRBD2 matches 8 bases. The germline gives CDR1 SGHRS, CDR2 YFSETQ. The CDR3 loop spans 15 amino acids. V lost 0 bases and J lost 4; bases outside the gene matches: 4.

This clone was recorded once. The gene calls are TRBV5-6 and TRBJ2-3, with D possibly being TRBD2 (6 bases). In germline, CDR1 is SGHDT, CDR2 YYEEEE. The CDR3 is 15 residues long. Trimming took off 0 bases at V and 0 bases at J, with 8 bases between the two ends. The CDR3 region has the DNA TGTGCCAGCAGCTTGGTGGCGGGAAGCACAGATACGCAGTATTTT. This translates into CASSLVAGSTDTQYF.

This clone was observed a single time. The rearrangement links TRBV11-2 to TRBJ2-1; no definite D call. Trimming cost V 9 bases and J 0 bases, with 15 bases left between them. Per the germline V gene, CDR1 is SGHAT and CDR2 is FQNNGV. This CDR3 has 15 residues. CDR3 region: CASTAALSSYNEQFF. The CDR3, as DNA: TGTGCCAGTACGGCGGCCCTAAGCTCCTACAATGAGCAGTTCTTC.

The J gene is TRBJ1-1, the V gene TRBV5-1; TRBD1 might be the D (6 bases). There are 13 residues in the CDR3. V dropped 3 bases and J dropped 3 bases, with 9 bases sitting between them. Germline CDR1 SGHRS, CDR2 YFSETQ. CDR3 loop: CASSSNRDTEAFF. The CDR3 nucleotides read TGCGCCAGCAGCTCCAACAGGGACACTGAAGCTTTCTTT.

This clone was seen a single time. The chain carries TRBV3-1 (or the pseudogene TRBV3-2) and TRBJ1-6; D may be TRBD1 (5 bases). V shed 7 bases and J shed 7 bases, with 14 bases lying between them. This CDR3 has 14 residues. The germline V gene encodes CDR1 LGHDT and CDR2 YNNKEL (reference sequence). The chain's CDR3 is CASNTGVDNSPLHF. The CDR3 bases are TGTGCCAGCAACACAGGAGTGGACAATTCACCCCTCCACTTT.

V usage is TRBV5-6 and J usage is TRBJ2-5, with a weak D call TRBD1 (5 bases). Trimming took 0 bases from V and 6 from J, leaving 12 bases between them. Germline loops: CDR1 SGHDT, CDR2 YYEEEE. CDR3 size: 14 residues. The CDR3: CASSLEQGRKTQYF. The CDR3 DNA reads TGTGCCAGCAGCTTGGAGCAGGGCCGAAAGACCCAGTACTTC.